The 21 T cell receptor beta chains below were found in one sample sequenced in a study of control samples from healthy donors and cancer patients. Profiled with immunoSEQ multiplex PCR; TCRdb holds only in-frame clones, not every one. This repertoire shows roughly 200,000 clones, roughly 94% found once; its top ten account for 1.5%. Sequencing input: blood. Receptors originate from a man aged 45-60 years in good health.

This clone was found once. This chain connects TRBV28 to TRBJ2-2, with D perhaps TRBD1 (5 bases). The length of the CDR3 is 17 residues. The germline V gene encodes CDR1 MDHEN and CDR2 SYDVKM. The V and J ends lost 1 base and 5 bases respectively, with 17 bases between them. The CDR3 sequence is CASSLFVGAGRTGELFF. The CDR3 DNA follows: TGTGCCAGCAGTTTATTCGTAGGGGCCGGTCGTACCGGGGAGCTGTTTTTT.

This sequence joins TRBV28 and TRBJ2-2; D gene unclear. This CDR3 is built from 12 residues. From germline, CDR1 is MDHEN and CDR2 SYDVKM. V lost 6 bases to trimming and J lost 8 bases, with 10 bases between them. In nucleotides, the CDR3 is TGTGCCAGCAGCCCTCTAAAGGGGGAGCTGTTTTTT. Its translation: CASSPLKGELFF.

The chain carries TRBV4-1 and TRBJ1-1, with D unclear. Germline V lookup: CDR1 MGHRA, CDR2 YSYEKL. The germline V and J ends were trimmed by 4 bases and 0 bases, with 9 bases remaining between them. CDR3 length equals 14 residues. This CDR3 is CASSLQYMNTEAFF. The DNA of the CDR3 is TGCGCCAGCAGCCTACAGTACATGAACACTGAAGCTTTCTTT.

This clone was detected once. The V and J genes are TRBV15 and TRBJ2-7, with D tentatively TRBD1 or TRBD2 (5 bases each). Trimming left V 2 bases short and J 0 bases short, with 11 bases between. The CDR3 runs to 15 residues. Germline V gene data show CDR1 as LNHNV and CDR2 as YYDKDF (reference sequence). The CDR3: CATSRKGRSSYEQYF. In nucleotides, the CDR3 is TGTGCCACCAGCAGAAAGGGACGGTCCTCCTACGAGCAGTACTTC.

Worth noting for this clone: Additional DNA sequences in this sample encode the identical CDR3. This chain links TRBV4-1 with TRBJ2-1; the match to TRBD1 covers 10 bases. J lost 7 bases, V lost 1 base, and 4 bases had no gene match. The CDR3 sequence is 15 residues long. Germline CDR1 reads MGHRA; CDR2 reads YSYEKL. Written as DNA, the CDR3 is TGCGCCAGCAGCCAAGGACAGGGGGCGTGGAATGAGCAGTTCTTC. Residues: CASSQGQGAWNEQFF.

The gene calls are TRBV7-2 and TRBJ2-7, with unresolved D. Looked up from germline, CDR1 is SGHTA and CDR2 is FQGNSA. The CDR3 consists of 16 residues. Trimming pared 1 base from V and 0 bases from J, leaving 13 bases between. CDR3 DNA sequence: TGTGCCAGCAGCTTAGTAGGGTCCCAAAGCTCCTACGAGCAGTACTTC. This gives the protein CASSLVGSQSSYEQYF.

The rearrangement joins TRBV11-2 to TRBJ2-7; weak D call: TRBD2 (6 bases). The CDR3 loop spans 14 amino acids. Germline values: CDR1 SGHAT, CDR2 FQNNGV. V was cut by 5 bases and J by 6 bases, with 17 bases left in between. CDR3: CASSRPGGITEQYV. DNA of the CDR3: TGTGCCAGCAGCCGTCCCGGGGGAATAACCGAGCAGTACGTC.

CDR3 bases: TGTGCCACCAGTCCTTGGTCGGGAAAAAACACCGGGGAGCTGTTTTTT. Its protein product is CATSPWSGKNTGELFF. The chain links TRBV24-1 to TRBJ2-2; a weak D match, TRBD2 (5 bases). Germline values: CDR1 KGHDR, CDR2 SFDVKD. V lost 6 bases, J lost 2 bases, and 15 bases lay in between. CDR3 length equals 16 residues.

V is TRBV9 and J is TRBJ1-1; TRBD1 might be the D (5 bases). Germline V gene sequence: CDR1 SGDLS, CDR2 YYNGEE. V was trimmed by 2 bases and J by 1 base, leaving 9 bases between them. The CDR3 runs to 14 residues. CDR3 coding DNA: TGTGCCAGCAGCGTGGGGCAGCAGAACACTGAAGCTTTCTTT. As protein: CASSVGQQNTEAFF.

The chain uses TRBV5-1 and TRBJ1-1; D is uncertain. The CDR3 loop spans 15 amino acids. From germline, CDR1 is SGHRS and CDR2 YFSETQ. The ends were cut back, 4 bases at V and 2 bases at J, with 15 bases in the middle. CDR3 residues: CASSPLTAGNTEAFF. In nucleotides, the CDR3 is TGCGCCAGCAGCCCCCTGACGGCGGGAAACACTGAAGCTTTCTTT.

The count of this clone is one. J is TRBJ1-4 and V is TRBV5-4, with unresolved D. CDR1 is SGHNT, CDR2 YYREEE, per germline (reference sequence). The V gene lost 0 bases and the J gene lost 0 bases, with 6 bases spanning the gap. The CDR3 length is 15 residues. This CDR3 is CASSLDRATNEKLFF. The CDR3 DNA reads TGTGCCAGCAGCTTGGACCGAGCAACTAATGAAAAACTGTTTTTT.

The chain joins TRBV3-1 (or the pseudogene TRBV3-2) to TRBJ2-7; 11 bases are a match to TRBD2. J was trimmed by 3 bases and V by 4 bases; bases with no gene match: 2. This CDR3 contains 14 residues. Germline V gene data show CDR1 as LGHDT and CDR2 as YNNKEL (reference sequence). As DNA, the CDR3 is TGTGCCAGCAGCCTTAGCGGGGGGGGCTACGAGCAGTACTTC. Translation: CASSLSGGGYEQYF.

The chain is built from TRBV18 and TRBJ1-1, with TRBD1 matching 9 bases. The CDR3 totals 15 residues. The ends lost 1 base at V and 5 bases at J; junction bases unmatched: 5. Germline assignment: CDR1 KGHSH and CDR2 LQKENI. CDR3 sequence: CASSPLQGAGTEAFF. The CDR3 nucleotides are TGTGCCAGCTCACCACTACAGGGGGCAGGTACTGAAGCTTTCTTT.

The V gene is TRBV27, the J gene TRBJ2-7; 8 nucleotides line up with TRBD2. The junction had 4 bases not matched to a gene; V was cut back by 1 base and J by 2 bases. Germline values: CDR1 MNHEY, CDR2 SMNVEV (reference sequence). The CDR3 is 15 amino acids. The CDR3 DNA follows: TGTGCCAGCAGTTTATGGGCGGGGGGAGCCTACGAGCAGTACTTC. Protein product: CASSLWAGGAYEQYF.

The V call is TRBV25-1, the J call TRBJ2-1; D possibly corresponds to TRBD1 (6 bases). CDR1 is MGHDK and CDR2 is SYGVNS in the germline V gene. Trimming shortened V by 4 bases and J by 13 bases, and 20 bases separated the two germline ends. There are 14 residues in the CDR3. The CDR3 here is CASSGHFLGGEQFF. The DNA of the CDR3 is TGTGCCAGCAGTGGGCATTTCCTAGGGGGAGAACAGTTCTTC.

This chain connects TRBV5-5 to TRBJ2-1, with no clear D. Germline-derived CDR1 and CDR2 are SGHKS and YYEKEE (reference sequence). The CDR3 is made up of 15 amino acids. V was pared by 0 bases and J by 0 bases, with 7 bases between. Written as DNA, the CDR3 is TGTGCCAGCAGCTTGGCCGCCAGCTCCTACAATGAGCAGTTCTTC. It yields the protein CASSLAASSYNEQFF. The full variable domain, its missing parts supplied by reference TRBV5-5 and TRBJ2-1, is DAGVTQSPTHLIKTRGQQVTLRCSPISGHKSVSWYQQVLGQGPQFIFQYYEKEERGRGNFPDRFSARQFPNYSSELNVNALLLGDSALYLCASSLAASSYNEQFFGPGTRLTVL.

This chain uses TRBV30 with TRBJ2-4; D call uncertain. In germline, CDR1 is GTSNPN, CDR2 SVGIG (reference sequence). The germline V and J ends were trimmed by 2 bases and 6 bases, with 14 bases remaining between them. The CDR3 contains 14 residues. CDR3 DNA: TGTGCCTGGAGTACCGGAAGGGCGGCAAACATTCAGTACTTC. Its translation: CAWSTGRAANIQYF.

V and J are TRBV10-1 and TRBJ1-6; D not resolved. Germline V gene lookup returns CDR1 WNHNN and CDR2 SYGVQD (reference sequence). Trimming pared 2 bases from V and 9 bases from J, leaving 8 bases between. The CDR3 covers 13 residues. The chain's CDR3 is CASSEDRGSPLHF. The CDR3 coding sequence is TGCGCCAGCAGTGAGGATCGGGGTTCACCCCTCCACTTT.

The chain combines TRBV25-1 with TRBJ2-2, with D perhaps TRBD2 (6 bases). Trimming pared 3 bases from V and 7 bases from J, leaving 12 bases between. This CDR3 is 14 amino acids long. In germline, CDR1 is MGHDK, CDR2 SYGVNS. The CDR3 region has the DNA TGTGCCAGCAGTGACTATTGGGGGGTCGGGGAGCTGTTTTTT. Protein: CASSDYWGVGELFF.

V is TRBV12-3 or TRBV12-4 and J is TRBJ1-1; D is uncertain. V dropped 8 bases and J dropped 6 bases, with 13 bases sitting between them. The CDR3 consists of 12 residues. CDR3 amino acids: CASRNPYAEAFF. Here the CDR3 DNA reads TGTGCCAGCCGCAACCCGTACGCTGAAGCTTTCTTT.

The chain combines TRBV4-1 with TRBJ1-2, with D possibly TRBD1 on 5 matching bases. The V end lost 1 base, the J end lost 6 bases, and 12 bases lay between the germline ends. Germline CDR1 reads MGHRA; CDR2 reads YSYEKL. CDR3 length equals 14 residues. CDR3 in DNA: TGCGCCAGCAGCCAAGTCCCCCAGGGAAATGGCTACACCTTC. Translating it yields CASSQVPQGNGYTF.